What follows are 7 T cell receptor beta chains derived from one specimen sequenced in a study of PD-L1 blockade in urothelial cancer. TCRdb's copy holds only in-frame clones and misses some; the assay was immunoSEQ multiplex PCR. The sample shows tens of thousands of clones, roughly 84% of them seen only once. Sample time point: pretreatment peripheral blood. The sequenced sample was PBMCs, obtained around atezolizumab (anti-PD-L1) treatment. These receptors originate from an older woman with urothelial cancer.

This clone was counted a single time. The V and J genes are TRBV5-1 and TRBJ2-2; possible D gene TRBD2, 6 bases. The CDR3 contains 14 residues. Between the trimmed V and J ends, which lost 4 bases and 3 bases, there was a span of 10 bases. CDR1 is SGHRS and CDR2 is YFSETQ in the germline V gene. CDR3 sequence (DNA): TGCGCCAGCAGCCTGACTAGAGACACCGGGGAGCTGTTTTTT. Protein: CASSLTRDTGELFF.

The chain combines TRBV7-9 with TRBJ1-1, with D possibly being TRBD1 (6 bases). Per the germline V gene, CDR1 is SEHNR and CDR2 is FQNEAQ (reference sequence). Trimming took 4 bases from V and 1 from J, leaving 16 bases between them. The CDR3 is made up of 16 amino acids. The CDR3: CASSSGRTTGNTEAFF. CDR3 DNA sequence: TGTGCCAGCAGCTCCGGACGGACGACAGGGAACACTGAAGCTTTCTTT. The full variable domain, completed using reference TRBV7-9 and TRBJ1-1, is DTGVSQNPRHKITKRGQNVTFRCDPISEHNRLYWYRQTLGQGPEFLTYFQNEAQLEKSRLLSDRFSAERPKGSFSTLEIQRTEQGDSAMYLCASSSGRTTGNTEAFFGQGTRLTVV.

The CDR3 sequence is CASSQTPGQGMGGYTF. CDR3 in DNA: TGTGCCAGCAGCCAGACCCCGGGACAGGGGATGGGGGGCTACACCTTC. V is TRBV7-8 and J is TRBJ1-2, with 10 bases identical to TRBD1. V lost 5 bases to trimming and J lost 8 bases; unmatched junction nucleotides: 14. Germline V gene data show CDR1 as SGHVS and CDR2 as FQNEAQ. CDR3 length: 16 residues.

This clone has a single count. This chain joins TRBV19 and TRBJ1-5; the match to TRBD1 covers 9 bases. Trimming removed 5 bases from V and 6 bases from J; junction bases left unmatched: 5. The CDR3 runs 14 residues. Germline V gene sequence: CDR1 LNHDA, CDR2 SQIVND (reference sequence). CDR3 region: CASSATGGRQPQHF. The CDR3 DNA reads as TGTGCCAGTAGTGCGACAGGGGGTCGTCAGCCCCAGCATTTT.

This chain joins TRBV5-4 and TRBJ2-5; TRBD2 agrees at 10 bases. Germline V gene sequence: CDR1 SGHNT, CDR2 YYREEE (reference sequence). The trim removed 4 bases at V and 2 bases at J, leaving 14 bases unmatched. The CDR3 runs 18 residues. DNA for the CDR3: TGTGCCAGCAGCCCCGGGGTTAGCGGGAGGCCGACTCAAGAGACCCAGTACTTC. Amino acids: CASSPGVSGRPTQETQYF.

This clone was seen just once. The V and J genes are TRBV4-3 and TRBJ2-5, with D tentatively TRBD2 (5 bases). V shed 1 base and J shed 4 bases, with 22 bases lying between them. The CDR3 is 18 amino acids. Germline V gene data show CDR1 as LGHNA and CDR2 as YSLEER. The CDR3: CASSQGAQASFWVETQYF. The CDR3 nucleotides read TGCGCCAGCAGCCAAGGGGCCCAGGCTAGCTTTTGGGTAGAGACCCAGTACTTC.

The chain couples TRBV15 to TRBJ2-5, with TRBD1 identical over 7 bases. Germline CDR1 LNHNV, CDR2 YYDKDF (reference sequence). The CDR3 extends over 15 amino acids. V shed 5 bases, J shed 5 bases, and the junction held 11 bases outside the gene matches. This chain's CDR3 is CATSEGQLHGETQYF. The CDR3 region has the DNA TGTGCCACCAGCGAGGGACAGCTTCATGGGGAGACCCAGTACTTC.